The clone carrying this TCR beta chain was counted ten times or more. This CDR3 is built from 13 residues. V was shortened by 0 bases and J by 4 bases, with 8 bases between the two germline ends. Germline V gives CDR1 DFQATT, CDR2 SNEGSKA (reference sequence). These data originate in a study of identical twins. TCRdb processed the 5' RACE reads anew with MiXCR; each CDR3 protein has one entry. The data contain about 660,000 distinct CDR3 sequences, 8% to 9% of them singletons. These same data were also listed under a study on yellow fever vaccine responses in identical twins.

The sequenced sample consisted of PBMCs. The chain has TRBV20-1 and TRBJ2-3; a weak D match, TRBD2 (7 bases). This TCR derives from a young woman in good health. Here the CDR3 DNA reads TGCAGTGCTAGAGAGGGGGGGCCAGATACGCAGTATTTT. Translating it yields CSAREGGPDTQYF.